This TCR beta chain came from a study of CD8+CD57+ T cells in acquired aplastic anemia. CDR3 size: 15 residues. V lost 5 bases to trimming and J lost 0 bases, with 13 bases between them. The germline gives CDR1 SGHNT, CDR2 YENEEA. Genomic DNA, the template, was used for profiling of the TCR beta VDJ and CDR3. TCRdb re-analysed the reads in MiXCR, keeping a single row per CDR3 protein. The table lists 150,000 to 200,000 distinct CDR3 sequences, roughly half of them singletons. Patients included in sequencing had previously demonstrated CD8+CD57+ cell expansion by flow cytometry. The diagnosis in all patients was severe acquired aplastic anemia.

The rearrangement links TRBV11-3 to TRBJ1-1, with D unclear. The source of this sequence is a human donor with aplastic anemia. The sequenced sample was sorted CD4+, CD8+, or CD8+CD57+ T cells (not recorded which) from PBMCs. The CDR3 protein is CASSQRGPMNTEAFF. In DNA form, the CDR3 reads TGTGCCAGCAGCCAACGTGGGCCCATGAACACTGAAGCTTTCTTT.